This T cell receptor delta chain came from a study of gamma-delta T cells after stem cell transplantation. In the case of this clone: Translating this DNA gives a protein that differs at residue 8 from the TCRdb one, which belongs to a much larger clone; a read error is likely, and the protein shown is this translation.

This CDR3 spans 17 amino acids. The V gene's germline CDR1 is GEAIGNYY and CDR2 EKD. V dropped 0 bases and J dropped 5 bases, with 21 bases sitting between them. TCRdb applied CATT to the RT-PCR reads for clone calling. The sample contains 2,500 to 3,000 delta-chain clones, roughly 2.5% of which appear only once. The clonotype originates from a human donor. It is not recorded whose cells these are; they may come from a transplant donor. This chain connects TRDV2 to TRDJ1; D not certain. Sequenced sample: gamma-delta T cells. The CDR3 nucleotides are TGTGCCTGTGACACCCTCTCTCCCCTCACTTCGGGGGATAAACTCATCTTT. This encodes CACDTLSPLTSGDKLIF.